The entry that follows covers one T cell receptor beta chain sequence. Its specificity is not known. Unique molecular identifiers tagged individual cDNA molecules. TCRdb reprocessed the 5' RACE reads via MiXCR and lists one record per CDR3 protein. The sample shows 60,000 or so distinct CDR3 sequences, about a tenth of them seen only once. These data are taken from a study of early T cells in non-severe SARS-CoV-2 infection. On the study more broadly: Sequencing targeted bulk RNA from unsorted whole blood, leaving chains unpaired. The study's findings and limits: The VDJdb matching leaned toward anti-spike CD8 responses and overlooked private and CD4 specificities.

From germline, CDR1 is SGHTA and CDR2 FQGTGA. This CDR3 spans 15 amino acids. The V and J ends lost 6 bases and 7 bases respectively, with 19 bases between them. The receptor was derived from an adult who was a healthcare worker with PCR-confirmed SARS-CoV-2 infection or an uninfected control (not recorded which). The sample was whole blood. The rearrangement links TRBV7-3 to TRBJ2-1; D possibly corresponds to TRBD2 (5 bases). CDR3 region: CASSRQASLGNEQFF. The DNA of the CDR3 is TGTGCCAGCAGTCGCCAGGCTAGCTTAGGGAATGAGCAGTTCTTC.